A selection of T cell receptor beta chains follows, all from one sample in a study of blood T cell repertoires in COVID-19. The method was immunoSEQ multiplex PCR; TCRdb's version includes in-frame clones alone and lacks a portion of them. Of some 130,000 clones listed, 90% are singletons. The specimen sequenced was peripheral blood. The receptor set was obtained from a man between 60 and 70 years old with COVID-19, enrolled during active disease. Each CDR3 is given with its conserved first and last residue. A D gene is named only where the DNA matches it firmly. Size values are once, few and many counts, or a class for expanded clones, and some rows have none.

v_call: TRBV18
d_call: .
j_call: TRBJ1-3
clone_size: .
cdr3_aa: CASSLGDTTRSGNTIYF
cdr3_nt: TGTGCCAGCTCGTTGGGGGACACCACGCGCTCTGGAAACACCATATATTTT

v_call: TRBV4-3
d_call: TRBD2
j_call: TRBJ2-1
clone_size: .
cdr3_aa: CASSQGAGVGEQFF
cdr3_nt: TGCGCCAGCAGCCAAGGAGCGGGAGTGGGTGAGCAGTTCTTC

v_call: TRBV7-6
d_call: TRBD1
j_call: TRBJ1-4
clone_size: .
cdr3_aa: CASSWTGRGEKLFF
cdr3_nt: TGTGCCAGCAGCTGGACAGGGAGAGGCGAGAAACTGTTTTTT

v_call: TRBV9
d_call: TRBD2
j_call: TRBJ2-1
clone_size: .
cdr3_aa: CASSLGTSGRGYNEQFF
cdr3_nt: TGTGCCAGCAGCCTTGGGACTAGCGGGAGGGGCTACAATGAGCAGTTCTTC

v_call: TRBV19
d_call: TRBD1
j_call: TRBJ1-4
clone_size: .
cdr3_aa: CASSPRAGTGGGFEKLFF
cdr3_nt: TGTGCCAGTAGTCCACGTGCCGGGACAGGGGGAGGATTTGAAAAACTGTTTTTT

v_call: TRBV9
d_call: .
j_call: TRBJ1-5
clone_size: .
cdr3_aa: CASSREGGQPQHF
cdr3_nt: TGTGCCAGCAGCCGGGAGGGAGGTCAGCCCCAGCATTTT

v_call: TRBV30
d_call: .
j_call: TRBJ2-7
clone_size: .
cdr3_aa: CAWSVASYYEQYF
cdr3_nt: TGTGCCTGGAGTGTCGCCAGTTACTACGAGCAGTACTTC

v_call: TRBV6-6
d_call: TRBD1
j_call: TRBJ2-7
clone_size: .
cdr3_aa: CASSPTSGQGAAYF
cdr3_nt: TGTGCCAGCAGTCCCACCTCTGGACAGGGGGCCGCGTACTTC

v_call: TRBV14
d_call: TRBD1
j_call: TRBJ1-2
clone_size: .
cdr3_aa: CASSHATGANYGYTF
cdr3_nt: TGTGCCAGCAGCCATGCCACAGGGGCTAACTATGGCTACACCTTC

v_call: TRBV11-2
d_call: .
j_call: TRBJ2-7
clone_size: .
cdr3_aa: CASSLVRDTHEQYF
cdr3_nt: TGTGCCAGCAGCTTAGTCCGCGATACCCACGAGCAGTACTTC

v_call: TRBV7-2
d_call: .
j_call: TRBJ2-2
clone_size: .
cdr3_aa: CASSFTGAFTGELFF
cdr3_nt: TGTGCCAGCAGCTTTACGGGAGCGTTCACCGGGGAGCTGTTTTTT

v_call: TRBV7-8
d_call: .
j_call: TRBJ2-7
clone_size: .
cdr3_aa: CASSPRLDSGIYEQYF
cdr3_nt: TGTGCCAGCAGCCCCCGCCTGGACAGCGGAATCTACGAGCAGTACTTC

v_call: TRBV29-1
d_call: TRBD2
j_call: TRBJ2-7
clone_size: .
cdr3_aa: CSALADSYEQYF
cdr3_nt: TGCAGCGCTCTAGCGGATTCCTACGAGCAGTACTTC

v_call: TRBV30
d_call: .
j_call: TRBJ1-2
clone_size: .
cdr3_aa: CACRDFDGYTF
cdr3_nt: TGTGCCTGTCGGGATTTTGATGGCTACACCTTC

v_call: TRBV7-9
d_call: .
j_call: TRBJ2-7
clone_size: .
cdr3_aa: CASSFWSYEQYF
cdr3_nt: TGTGCCAGCAGCTTTTGGAGTTACGAGCAGTACTTC

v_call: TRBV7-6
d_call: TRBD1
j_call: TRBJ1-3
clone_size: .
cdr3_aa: CASSPGTVSGNTIYF
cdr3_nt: TGTGCCAGCAGCCCAGGGACAGTATCTGGAAACACCATATATTTT

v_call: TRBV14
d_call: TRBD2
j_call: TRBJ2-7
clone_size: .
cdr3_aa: CASSPFLAGEPGSYEQYF
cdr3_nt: TGTGCCAGCAGCCCTTTCCTAGCGGGAGAACCCGGCTCCTACGAGCAGTACTTC

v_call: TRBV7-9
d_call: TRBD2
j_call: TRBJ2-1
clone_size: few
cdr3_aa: CASSHRLAASYNEQFF
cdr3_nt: TGTGCCAGCAGCCACCGACTAGCGGCTTCCTACAATGAGCAGTTCTTC

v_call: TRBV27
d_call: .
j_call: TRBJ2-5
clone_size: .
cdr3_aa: CASSFGVDGRETQYF
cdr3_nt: TGTGCCAGCAGTTTCGGGGTTGACGGGAGAGAGACCCAGTACTTC